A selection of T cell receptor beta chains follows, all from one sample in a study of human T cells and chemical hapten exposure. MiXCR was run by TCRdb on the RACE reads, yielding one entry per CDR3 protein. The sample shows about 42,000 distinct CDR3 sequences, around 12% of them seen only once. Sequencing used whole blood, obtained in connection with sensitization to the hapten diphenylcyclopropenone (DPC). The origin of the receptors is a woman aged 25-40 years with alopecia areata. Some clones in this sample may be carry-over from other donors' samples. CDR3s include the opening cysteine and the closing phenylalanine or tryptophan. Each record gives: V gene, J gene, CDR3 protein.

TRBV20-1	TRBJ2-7	CSAKLAGRTYEQYF
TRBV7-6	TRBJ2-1	CASSLAGLAGTYNEQFF
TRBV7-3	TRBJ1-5	CASSLNQTRKGQGFSNQPQHF
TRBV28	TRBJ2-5	CASSLGTSGRKTQYF
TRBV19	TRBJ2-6	CASSIEESVFSGANVLTF
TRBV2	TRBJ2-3	CASRTSGRPDTQYF
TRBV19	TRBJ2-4	CASSMGDRRLQYF
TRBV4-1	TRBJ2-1	CASSQGLELHEQFF
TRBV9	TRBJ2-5	CASSDRDLETQYF
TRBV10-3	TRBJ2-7	CAISQEWTGPYEQYF
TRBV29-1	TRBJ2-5	CSATGTAQETQYF
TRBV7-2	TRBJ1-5	CASSSDAKGPQHF
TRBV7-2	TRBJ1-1	CASSWMGVNTEAFF
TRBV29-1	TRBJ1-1	CSVPSGGSHRNTEAFF
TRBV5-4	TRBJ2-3	CASSSLAGQSTDTQYF
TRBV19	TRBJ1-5	CASSVHRDRRASNQPQHF
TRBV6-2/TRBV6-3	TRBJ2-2	CASSIHHLAGYTGELFF
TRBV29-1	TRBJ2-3	CSFRTSHRTDTQYF
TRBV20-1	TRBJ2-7	CSARDQRDFYEQYF
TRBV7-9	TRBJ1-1	CASSLVLVNTEAFF
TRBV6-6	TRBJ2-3	CASSSRHSDTQYF
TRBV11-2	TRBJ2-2	CASSFSGTGTGELFF
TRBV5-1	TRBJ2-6	CASSLFSDGASGANVLTF
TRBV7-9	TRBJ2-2	CASSLAPGGIPGELFF
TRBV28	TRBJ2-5	CASSSPSLVGIKTQYF
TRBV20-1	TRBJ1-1	CSATSPSMNTEAFF
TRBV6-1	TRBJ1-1	CASRQTALNTEAFF
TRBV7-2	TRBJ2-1	CASASQLSITGLANEQFF
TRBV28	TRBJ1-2	CASSRGGGGYTF
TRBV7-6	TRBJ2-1	CASSDRLAGLDEQFF
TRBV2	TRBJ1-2	CASSASYGYTF
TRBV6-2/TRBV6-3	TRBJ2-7	CASSYSSRDIYEQYF
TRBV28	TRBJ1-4	CASSRFREKLFF
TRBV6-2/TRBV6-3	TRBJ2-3	CASTNTDTQYF
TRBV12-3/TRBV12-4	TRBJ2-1	CASRGSLAVRNEQFF
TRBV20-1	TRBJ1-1	CSARDNRAPEAFF
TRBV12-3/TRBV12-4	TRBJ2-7	CASSPNGLAGPQPSYEQYF
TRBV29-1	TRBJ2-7	CSVSGQGDYEQYF
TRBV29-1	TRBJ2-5	CSTGTSGGGETQYF
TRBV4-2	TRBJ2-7	CASSPGVAGAQEQYF
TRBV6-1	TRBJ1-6	CASSEVGGRSPLHF
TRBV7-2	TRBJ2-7	CASSLGPGSNYEQYF
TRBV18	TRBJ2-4	CASSPAGPAKNIQYF
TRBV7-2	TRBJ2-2	CASTFSGLSAGELFF
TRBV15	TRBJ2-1	CATSRAGNEQFF
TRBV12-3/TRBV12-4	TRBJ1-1	CASRRGSTEAFF
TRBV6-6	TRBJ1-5	CASSYKRGLNQPQHF
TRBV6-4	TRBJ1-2	CASSLEPRGGYTF